This is a list of T cell receptor beta chains from one sample in a study of cytomegalovirus exposure and HLA in healthy donors. Sequencing used immunoSEQ multiplex PCR; TCRdb keeps in-frame clones, though not all of them. The table shows approximately 190,000 clones, with approximately 88% occurring only once. The sequenced sample consisted of PBMCs. The receptors originated from a woman between 50 and 59 years old in good health and CMV-seropositive. Both conserved end residues are trimmed from each CDR3.

V: TRBV30; J: TRBJ1-2; length: 8; CDR3: AWSNQGYT
V: TRBV14; J: TRBJ2-3; length: 12; CDR3: ASSQGAAEDTQY
V: TRBV6-6; J: TRBJ2-7; length: 13; CDR3: ASSRTGTGDIEQY
V: TRBV5-1; J: TRBJ1-3; length: 14; CDR3: ASSSGQTSSGNTIY
V: TRBV4-1; J: TRBJ1-5; length: 13; CDR3: ASSQGQPNNQPQH
V: TRBV29-1; J: TRBJ2-5; length: 10; CDR3: SVEGQQETQY
V: TRBV7-8; J: TRBJ1-6; length: 12; CDR3: ASSLAGGGPPLH
V: TRBV28; J: TRBJ2-6; length: 13; CDR3: ASSSGSSGANVLT
V: TRBV25-1; J: TRBJ2-3; length: 12; CDR3: ASSEWDSADTQY
V: TRBV7-2; J: TRBJ2-1; length: 13; CDR3: ASSLEGQIYNEQF
V: TRBV4-1; J: TRBJ2-7; length: 13; CDR3: ASSQSPDTTYEQY
V: TRBV18; J: TRBJ1-6; length: 15; CDR3: ASSPRPLQGVGSPLH
V: TRBV5-1; J: TRBJ1-1; length: 12; CDR3: ASRGQTMNTEAF
V: TRBV5-1; J: NA; length: 13; CDR3: ASSPGGQQTYEQY
V: TRBV4-3; J: TRBJ2-1; length: 14; CDR3: ASSQDNRGIYNEQF
V: TRBV5-1; J: TRBJ1-1; length: 16; CDR3: ASSLSGYSRTANTEAF
V: TRBV29-1; J: TRBJ2-7; length: 12; CDR3: SATLAGGLYEQY
V: TRBV2; J: TRBJ2-7; length: 11; CDR3: ASYGLSSYEQY
V: TRBV7-9; J: TRBJ2-2; length: 15; CDR3: ASTAGTGVSNTGELF
V: TRBV19; J: TRBJ2-7; length: 16; CDR3: ASSIGALRTGSPYEQY
V: TRBV11-2; J: TRBJ1-3; length: 13; CDR3: ASSLRGYSGNTIY
V: TRBV30; J: TRBJ2-7; length: 11; CDR3: AYTGTGAYEQY
V: TRBV6-1; J: TRBJ1-2; length: 9; CDR3: ASSQGYGYT
V: TRBV7-3; J: TRBJ1-2; length: 11; CDR3: ASSSGVNYGYT
V: TRBV6-6; J: TRBJ1-6; length: 11; CDR3: ASRRGNNSPLH
V: TRBV28; J: TRBJ1-1; length: 16; CDR3: ASSLLYRDREGWTEAF
V: TRBV10-2; J: TRBJ2-3; length: 14; CDR3: ASSDSSGGVSDTQY
V: TRBV6-5; J: TRBJ2-7; length: 12; CDR3: ASLPGTGSYEQY
V: TRBV28; J: TRBJ2-7; length: 13; CDR3: ASSLSDRASYGQY
V: TRBV2; J: TRBJ2-1; length: 12; CDR3: ASINTSSYNEQF
V: TRBV11-2; J: TRBJ1-1; length: 10; CDR3: ASSSGSPEAF
V: TRBV11-2; J: TRBJ1-1; length: 12; CDR3: ASSFAIKGTEAF
V: TRBV28; J: TRBJ1-1; length: 14; CDR3: ASRKGGGDLLDEAF
V: TRBV19; J: TRBJ1-2; length: 12; CDR3: ASSMTGDSYGYT
V: TRBV7-9; J: TRBJ2-7; length: 11; CDR3: ASSASGAYEQY
V: TRBV7-6; J: TRBJ1-4; length: 12; CDR3: ASSFGTGDEKLF
V: TRBV7-9; J: TRBJ1-2; length: 12; CDR3: ASSPPGGPYGYT
V: TRBV7-9; J: TRBJ2-7; length: 14; CDR3: SSSPRRRQSSYEQY
V: TRBV27; J: TRBJ2-5; length: 11; CDR3: ASHAAGQETQY
V: TRBV10-3; J: TRBJ2-1; length: 14; CDR3: AISESNLIGWNEQF
V: TRBV7-2; J: TRBJ2-4; length: 13; CDR3: ASKPGQGADGIQY
V: TRBV2; J: TRBJ2-7; length: 17; CDR3: ASFPTLGRGGLGRSEQY